This entry concerns a single TCR beta chain. The sample comes from a study of blood T cell repertoires in COVID-19. Only in-frame clones appear in the TCRdb table, and some are missing; sequencing was by immunoSEQ multiplex PCR. Among 65,000 to 90,000 clones listed, around 90% were seen once. The CDR3 is 14 residues long. The germline CDR1 and CDR2 sequences are SNHLY and FYNNEI. Trimming stripped 3 bases from V and 5 bases from J, with 13 bases between. The chain combines TRBV2 with TRBJ1-2; possible D gene TRBD1, 5 bases. Sequencing was done on a sample of peripheral blood. This TCR was sampled from a woman in her forties or fifties with active or convalescent COVID-19. CDR3 in DNA: TGTGCCAGCAGTGAGTGGGAACGGACATATGGCTACACCTTC. Its protein product is CASSEWERTYGYTF.